This T cell receptor beta chain comes out of a study of blood T cell repertoires in COVID-19. The germline V and J ends were trimmed by 3 bases and 4 bases, with 10 bases remaining between them. Germline V lookup: CDR1 SGDLS, CDR2 YYNGEE. This CDR3 is 13 amino acids long. Sequencing was performed with immunoSEQ multiplex PCR; in TCRdb, only in-frame clones are kept and a portion is missing. The profile covers 50,000 to 80,000 clones, with around 80% appearing a single time and 5% to 5.5% taken by the ten largest. The sequencing input was peripheral blood. This TCR came from a human donor in a cohort sampled during active COVID-19. The V call is TRBV9, the J call TRBJ1-2; no definite D call. The CDR3 DNA reads TGTGCCAGCAGCGGGGGAGTCGGCTATGGCTACACCTTC. Translated, it gives CASSGGVGYGYTF.